One and the same sample provided the 24 T cell receptor beta chains below, sequenced in a study of T cells after yellow fever vaccination. One entry per CDR3 protein, called by TCRdb with MiXCR from the 5' RACE reads. This sample has 230,000 or so distinct CDR3 sequences; more than 3.5% occur once, and the top ten carry under 20%. The sample was PBMCs, taken 15 days after the yellow fever booster vaccination. These TCRs come from a man aged 18 to 29 who received the YFV17D yellow fever vaccine.

The sample holds many counts of this clonotype. The chain is built from TRBV5-6 and TRBJ1-4; tentatively, D is TRBD1 (6 bases). The germline V gene has CDR1 SGHDT and CDR2 YYEEEE. V lost 0 bases to trimming and J lost 7 bases, with 13 bases between them. The CDR3 spans 15 residues. The CDR3 region is CASSLEVGAGEKLFF. The CDR3 DNA is TGTGCCAGCAGCTTGGAAGTGGGGGCGGGTGAAAAACTGTTTTTT. Full variable domain (remainder filled in from reference TRBV5-6 and TRBJ1-4): DAGVTQSPTHLIKTRGQQVTLRCSPKSGHDTVSWYQQALGQGPQFIFQYYEEEERQRGNFPDRFSGHQFPNYSSELNVNALLLGDSALYLCASSLEVGAGEKLFFGSGTQLSVL.

This clonotype has ten or more counts. The chain carries TRBV6-5 and TRBJ1-2, with TRBD1 identical over 8 bases. J was trimmed by 7 bases and V by 0 bases; bases with no gene match: 7. This CDR3 has 15 amino acids. Germline-derived CDR1 and CDR2 are MNHEY and SVGAGI. CDR3 amino acids: CASSYSTTGAGGYTF. For the CDR3, the DNA is TGTGCCAGCAGTTACTCGACGACAGGGGCCGGTGGCTACACCTTC.

This clonotype was recorded many times. This chain joins TRBV20-1 and TRBJ2-3; 8 positions match TRBD2. There are 15 residues in the CDR3. The V gene end was trimmed by 6 bases and the J gene end by 6 bases; junction bases not matched to a gene: 14. CDR1 DFQATT and CDR2 SNEGSKA come from the germline V gene (reference sequence). The CDR3, as DNA: TGCAGTGCAAGACGGGGGGGGTACTTGGAGGATACGCAGTATTTT. This codes for CSARRGGYLEDTQYF.

In this sample, this clonotype turned up many times. The rearrangement joins TRBV5-1 to TRBJ1-6; D possibly corresponds to TRBD1 (5 bases). V was pared by 4 bases and J by 10 bases, with 15 bases between. The CDR3 is made up of 14 amino acids. CDR1 and CDR2 (germline): SGHRS, YFSETQ. The CDR3 spells CASSTGPGGSPLHF. As DNA, the CDR3 is TGCGCCAGCAGCACGGGCCCGGGGGGGTCACCCCTCCACTTT.

The sample holds many counts of this clonotype. CDR3: CASRDFETAIEAFF. CDR3 nucleotides: TGTGCCAGCAGAGATTTCGAGACAGCGATTGAAGCTTTCTTT. The chain has TRBV5-5 and TRBJ1-1; weak D call: TRBD1 (5 bases). V was pared by 5 bases and J by 7 bases, with 18 bases between. CDR3 length: 14 amino acids. The germline CDR1 and CDR2 sequences are SGHKS and YYEKEE (reference sequence). The full variable domain, its missing parts supplied by reference TRBV5-5 and TRBJ1-1, is DAGVTQSPTHLIKTRGQQVTLRCSPISGHKSVSWYQQVLGQGPQFIFQYYEKEERGRGNFPDRFSARQFPNYSSELNVNALLLGDSALYLCASRDFETAIEAFFGQGTRLTVV.

This clonotype was recorded at least ten times. The chain employs TRBV9 and TRBJ2-7, with D possibly being TRBD1 (6 bases). Looked up from germline, CDR1 is SGDLS and CDR2 is YYNGEE. This CDR3 is built from 14 residues. V lost 0 bases and J 0 bases, leaving 7 bases between the germline ends. CDR3 residues: CASSVGGPSYEQYF. CDR3 nucleotide sequence: TGTGCCAGCAGCGTAGGGGGGCCCTCCTACGAGCAGTACTTC. Full variable domain (remainder filled in from reference TRBV9 and TRBJ2-7): DSGVTQTPKHLITATGQRVTLRCSPRSGDLSVYWYQQSLDQGLQFLIQYYNGEERAKGNILERFSAQQFPDLHSELNLSSLELGDSALYFCASSVGGPSYEQYFGPGTRLTVT.

There are a few counts of this clonotype. This chain joins TRBV19 and TRBJ1-5; weak D call: TRBD1 (6 bases). The CDR3 sequence is 14 residues long. Trimming pared 5 bases from V and 4 bases from J, leaving 12 bases between. The germline V gene has CDR1 LNHDA and CDR2 SQIVND (reference sequence). In DNA, the CDR3 is TGTGCCAGTAGTCTCGGACAGAAAAATCAGCCCCAGCATTTT. It codes for CASSLGQKNQPQHF.

Remarks on this clonotype: This may come from a read error, since a much larger clone is one base off. V and J are TRBV10-3 and TRBJ1-6; D not resolved. The CDR3 is made up of 13 amino acids. The ends were cut back, 10 bases at V and 10 bases at J, with 17 bases in the middle. From germline, CDR1 is ENHRY and CDR2 SYGVKD. CDR3: CATRGLGISPLHF. DNA for the CDR3: TGTGCCACCAGAGGACTGGGAATATCACCCCTCCACTTT.

This clonotype was recorded at least ten times. This chain joins TRBV20-1 and TRBJ2-5, with 10 nucleotides matching TRBD1. This CDR3 comprises 14 residues. Trimming took 7 bases from V and 5 from J; bases not matched to a gene: 10. Germline V gene data show CDR1 as DFQATT and CDR2 as SNEGSKA (reference sequence). DNA of the CDR3: TGCAGTGTTCCGGGACAGGGGACTATGGAGACCCAGTACTTC. Amino acid sequence: CSVPGQGTMETQYF.

Details on this clonotype: A much larger clonotype is one base distant, so this may be a read error. The rearrangement links TRBV20-1 to TRBJ2-7; D is perhaps TRBD1 (6 bases). Germline V CDR1 and CDR2: DFQATT, SNEGSKA (reference sequence). The CDR3 length is 12 residues. The chain's CDR3 is CTGTSLSYDQYV. CDR3 DNA: TGCACCGGGACATCACTATCCTACGACCAGTACGTC.

Concerning this clonotype: This clone may be a read error of a much larger clone one base away. This sequence joins TRBV10-3 and TRBJ1-2, with unresolved D. Between the trimmed V and J ends, which lost 4 bases and 8 bases, there was a span of 17 bases. This CDR3 has 14 residues. The V gene's germline CDR1 is ENHRY and CDR2 SYGVKD. Here the CDR3 DNA reads TGTGCCATCAGTGCTCAGCCGCCCCTATGGGGCTACACCTTC. Its translation is CAISAQPPLWGYTF.

This clonotype was detected ten times or more. The CDR3 region is CASSQGTGTGGFGYGYTF. The CDR3 coding sequence is TGTGCCAGCAGCCAGGGAACCGGGACAGGCGGTTTCGGGTATGGCTACACCTTC. The J gene is TRBJ1-2, the V gene TRBV3-1, with 8 bases fitting TRBD1. With 3 bases clipped from V and 5 bases from J, the junction kept 17 bases outside the gene matches. CDR1 and CDR2 from the germline V gene are LGHDT and YNNKEL (reference sequence). The CDR3 contains 18 residues.

This clonotype has at least ten counts. V usage is TRBV13 and J usage is TRBJ1-2; 9 bases agree with TRBD1. J gave up 7 bases and V 0 bases, and 0 bases lay outside the gene matches. The CDR3 covers 13 residues. Germline V lookup: CDR1 PRHDT, CDR2 FYEKMQ (reference sequence). The CDR3 DNA reads as TGTGCCAGCAGCTTAGGGACAGGGGGTGGCTACACCTTC. This sequence encodes CASSLGTGGGYTF.

This clonotype was counted at least ten times. CDR3 sequence: CASSPGTAYNEQFF. The CDR3 DNA follows: TGCGCCAGCAGTCCCGGGACAGCCTACAATGAGCAGTTCTTC. The rearrangement uses TRBV5-1 and TRBJ2-1; 7 bases fit TRBD1. The CDR3 loop spans 14 amino acids. Germline V gives CDR1 SGHRS, CDR2 YFSETQ. The J segment lost 2 bases and the V segment lost 5 bases, leaving 4 bases of the junction unmatched.

This clonotype was counted at least ten times. The chain carries TRBV12-3 or TRBV12-4 and TRBJ2-3, with D unclear. Trimming pared 1 base from V and 2 bases from J, leaving 4 bases between. The CDR3 is 13 amino acids. The CDR3 reads CASSLDITDTQYF. Written as DNA, the CDR3 is TGTGCCAGCAGTTTAGATATCACAGATACGCAGTATTTT.

This clonotype was picked up many times. This chain connects TRBV19 to TRBJ2-7; D possibly corresponds to TRBD1 (6 bases). The germline CDR1 and CDR2 sequences are LNHDA and SQIVND (reference sequence). The V gene lost 2 bases and the J gene lost 5 bases, with 16 bases spanning the gap. The CDR3 runs to 15 residues. For the CDR3, the DNA is TGTGCCAGTAGTATATACCCCGGACAGTACGACGAGCAGTACTTC. Its protein is CASSIYPGQYDEQYF.

This clonotype was detected many times. The V gene is TRBV5-4, the J gene TRBJ2-4; 8 bases map to TRBD1. Germline V CDR1 and CDR2: SGHNT, YYREEE (reference sequence). Trimming removed 4 bases from V and 1 base from J; junction bases left unmatched: 10. The CDR3 covers 17 residues. CDR3 in amino acids: CASSPYWTGNAKNIQYF. The CDR3 DNA follows: TGTGCCAGCAGCCCGTACTGGACAGGGAACGCCAAAAACATTCAGTACTTC.

This clonotype appeared many times. The CDR3 loop is CASSLLGLDTEAFF. CDR3 coding DNA: TGTGCCAGCAGTTTATTGGGGTTGGACACTGAAGCTTTCTTT. The chain recombines TRBV12-3 or TRBV12-4 with TRBJ1-1; D not resolved. The length of the CDR3 is 14 residues. Trimming left V 2 bases short and J 3 bases short, with 10 bases between.

This clonotype appeared many times. The rearrangement joins TRBV4-3 to TRBJ1-2, with 9 bases identical to TRBD1. Germline V lookup: CDR1 LGHNA, CDR2 YSLEER. J gave up 6 bases and V 2 bases, and 7 bases lay outside the gene matches. The CDR3 spans 15 residues. CDR3 protein: CASSQHRDRADGYTF. The CDR3 region has the DNA TGCGCCAGCAGCCAACACCGGGACAGGGCGGATGGCTACACCTTC.

This clonotype was seen at least ten times. The chain employs TRBV4-3 and TRBJ1-2; TRBD1 might be the D (6 bases). Germline values: CDR1 LGHNA, CDR2 YSLEER. The CDR3 consists of 15 residues. Deletions cut 4 bases from V and 5 bases from J, with 17 bases between. Written as DNA, the CDR3 is TGCGCCAGCAGCCTAGGGGGGGGCCTGCCATATGGCTACACCTTC. This translates into CASSLGGGLPYGYTF.

This clonotype came up many times. The rearrangement joins TRBV18 to TRBJ2-3; TRBD2 aligns across 7 bases. CDR3 length equals 18 residues. The J segment lost 0 bases and the V segment lost 1 base, leaving 10 bases of the junction unmatched. Germline V gives CDR1 KGHSH, CDR2 LQKENI. The CDR3 sequence is CASSPLTSHGRSTDTQYF. The CDR3 coding sequence is TGTGCCAGCTCACCACTGACTAGCCACGGGCGTAGCACAGATACGCAGTATTTT.

The CDR3 is CASSLPSYEQYV. The CDR3 nucleotides are TGTGCCAGCAGCTTGCCCTCCTACGAGCAGTACGTC. This rearrangement joins TRBV5-6 to TRBJ2-7, with D unclear. Per germline, CDR1 SGHDT and CDR2 YYEEEE. This CDR3 comprises 12 residues. V lost 1 base, J lost 0 bases, and 2 bases lay in between.

This clonotype has at least ten counts. This chain uses TRBV20-1 with TRBJ2-1; 8 bases agree with TRBD2. The CDR3 has 15 amino acids. V dropped 6 bases and J dropped 2; count of bases not matched to a gene: 9. Germline assignment: CDR1 DFQATT and CDR2 SNEGSKA (reference sequence). CDR3 in DNA: TGCAGTGCAACCCGTACTAGCGGACCCTACAATGAGCAGTTCTTC. Protein: CSATRTSGPYNEQFF.

This clonotype was picked up many times. CDR3 nucleotides: TGTGCCAGCAGCTCCCTAGCGGGGGGTTACAATGAGCAGTTCTTC. Encoded protein: CASSSLAGGYNEQFF. This chain joins TRBV7-2 and TRBJ2-1; 11 bases agree with TRBD2. Germline-derived CDR1 and CDR2 are SGHTA and FQGNSA. The ends lost 4 bases at V and 4 bases at J; junction bases unmatched: 3. The CDR3 consists of 15 residues.